These 20 T cell receptor beta chains originate from one sample sequenced in a study of T cell repertoires in cytomegalovirus infection. TCRdb reprocessed the reads via MiXCR and lists one record per CDR3 protein. This table has a few hundred thousand distinct CDR3 sequences, 15% to 20% appearing once. The sample consisted of PBMCs. The receptors derive from a human donor in good health (CMV status not recorded). Some clones in this sample may be carry-over from other donors' samples.

In this sample, this clonotype turned up a few times. This chain links TRBV4-2 with TRBJ2-2; D is uncertain. Trimming cost V 4 bases and J 0 bases, with 12 bases left between them. CDR3 size: 16 residues. From germline, CDR1 is LGHNA and CDR2 YNFKEQ. This CDR3 reads CASSPRRWPNTGELFF. The CDR3 nucleotides read TGTGCCAGCAGCCCGCGCAGGTGGCCGAACACCGGGGAGCTGTTTTTT.

The V gene is TRBV18, the J gene TRBJ2-3, with D tentatively TRBD1 or TRBD2 (5 bases each). The length of the CDR3 is 18 residues. The V gene lost 0 bases and the J gene lost 7 bases, with 23 bases spanning the gap. Germline values: CDR1 KGHSH, CDR2 LQKENI. CDR3 loop: CASSPPGTSRTSLYTQYF. In nucleotides, the CDR3 is TGTGCCAGCTCACCACCGGGGACCTCTAGGACCTCCTTATATACGCAGTATTTT.

The chain joins TRBV19 to TRBJ1-4, with D hard to call. Looked up from germline, CDR1 is LNHDA and CDR2 is SQIVND (reference sequence). V gave up 4 bases and J gave up 6 bases, with 18 bases separating them. This CDR3 has 16 residues. CDR3 nucleotide sequence: TGTGCCAGTAGTACCCGTTGGGAACACAAGGATGAAAAACTGTTTTTT. This codes for CASSTRWEHKDEKLFF. Based on the CDR3 plus reference TRBV19 and TRBJ1-4, the full variable domain is DGGITQSPKYLFRKEGQNVTLSCEQNLNHDAMYWYRQDPGQGLRLIYYSQIVNDFQKGDIAEGYSVSREKKESFPLTVTSAQKNPTAFYLCASSTRWEHKDEKLFFGSGTQLSVL.

This clonotype was counted only a few times. The chain combines TRBV5-5 with TRBJ1-1; D unclear. The CDR3 runs 12 residues. V was shortened by 4 bases and J by 6 bases, with 10 bases between the two germline ends. CDR1 and CDR2 from the germline V gene are SGHKS and YYEKEE (reference sequence). The DNA of the CDR3 is TGTGCCAGCAGCCACGAAAGCCCTGAAGCTTTCTTT. This encodes CASSHESPEAFF. Full variable domain (rest looked up from reference TRBV5-5 and TRBJ1-1): DAGVTQSPTHLIKTRGQQVTLRCSPISGHKSVSWYQQVLGQGPQFIFQYYEKEERGRGNFPDRFSARQFPNYSSELNVNALLLGDSALYLCASSHESPEAFFGQGTRLTVV.

This clonotype was recorded many times. The V and J genes are TRBV7-2 and TRBJ2-7; TRBD1 matches 8 bases. With 5 bases clipped from V and 5 bases from J, the junction kept 8 bases outside the gene matches. Germline V lookup: CDR1 SGHTA, CDR2 FQGNSA. The CDR3 extends over 14 amino acids. CDR3 amino acids: CASSPDRGRDEQYF. In nucleotides, the CDR3 is TGTGCCAGCAGCCCAGACAGGGGTCGGGACGAGCAGTACTTC.

Many counts were recorded for this clonotype. V is TRBV7-6 and J is TRBJ2-5; TRBD1 aligns across 10 bases. The CDR3 runs to 16 residues. V lost 5 bases to trimming and J lost 1 base; unmatched junction nucleotides: 7. Germline values: CDR1 SGHVS, CDR2 FNYEAQ. CDR3 coding DNA: TGTGCCAGCAGCCTCCGGACAGGGGGGTCCCAAGAGACCCAGTACTTC. Translation gives CASSLRTGGSQETQYF.

The chain joins TRBV20-1 to TRBJ2-1; the match to TRBD2 covers 7 bases. Trimming removed 5 bases from V and 8 bases from J; junction bases left unmatched: 18. The CDR3 is made up of 16 amino acids. CDR1 and CDR2 from the germline V gene are DFQATT and SNEGSKA (reference sequence). The CDR3 coding sequence is TGCAGTGCTTCGCAAAAGGCTAGACTAGCTAGCGATGAGCAGTTCTTC. It encodes CSASQKARLASDEQFF.

Only a few counts were recorded for this clonotype. This sequence joins TRBV2 and TRBJ2-7; the D gene is possibly TRBD1 (6 bases). Trimming left V 5 bases short and J 2 bases short, with 10 bases between. The CDR3 consists of 13 residues. Germline V gene lookup returns CDR1 SNHLY and CDR2 FYNNEI. The DNA for the CDR3 is TGTGCCAGCAGTTTTTCAGGGGCCTACGAGCAGTACTTC. Encoded protein: CASSFSGAYEQYF.

This clonotype was detected ten times or more. The chain employs TRBV5-1 and TRBJ2-7; 13 nucleotides agree with TRBD2. There are 17 residues in the CDR3. The J segment lost 2 bases and the V segment lost 5 bases, leaving 10 bases of the junction unmatched. Germline V lookup: CDR1 SGHRS, CDR2 YFSETQ. The CDR3 protein is CASRPGLAGFGPYEQYF. In nucleotides, the CDR3 is TGCGCCAGCAGGCCGGGACTAGCGGGGTTCGGGCCCTACGAGCAGTACTTC.

This clonotype was detected only a few times. The rearrangement joins TRBV2 to TRBJ1-1; D not certain. V dropped 0 bases and J dropped 5 bases, with 10 bases sitting between them. The CDR3 extends over 14 amino acids. The germline CDR1 and CDR2 sequences are SNHLY and FYNNEI. The CDR3 sequence is CASSEALPGTEAFF. The CDR3 DNA sequence: TGTGCCAGCAGTGAAGCGCTTCCGGGGACTGAAGCTTTCTTT. The full variable domain, with the rest looked up from reference TRBV2 and TRBJ1-1, is EPEVTQTPSHQVTQMGQEVILRCVPISNHLYFYWYRQILGQKVEFLVSFYNNEISEKSEIFDDQFSVERPDGSNFTLKIRSTKLEDSAMYFCASSEALPGTEAFFGQGTRLTVV.

This chain connects TRBV6-1 to TRBJ1-4; D unresolved. The CDR3 covers 13 residues. V lost 4 bases, J lost 5 bases, and 8 bases lay in between. The V gene's germline CDR1 is MNHNS and CDR2 SASEGT. The CDR3 coding sequence is TGTGCCAGCAGTGTCGAGTCGAATGAAAAACTGTTTTTT. Its protein product is CASSVESNEKLFF.

The rearrangement links TRBV7-6 to TRBJ1-2; D not certain. Germline CDR1 is SGHVS and CDR2 is FNYEAQ. Trimming shortened V by 5 bases and J by 4 bases, and 11 bases separated the two germline ends. The CDR3 covers 13 residues. The CDR3 bases are TGTGCCAGCAGCGAAAAACGCCTCTATGGCTACACCTTC. Amino acid sequence: CASSEKRLYGYTF.

The rearrangement links TRBV28 to TRBJ2-7; D remains ambiguous. Germline CDR1 reads MDHEN; CDR2 reads SYDVKM. The CDR3 covers 14 residues. V lost 5 bases, J lost 1 base, and 12 bases lay in between. Written as DNA, the CDR3 is TGTGCCAGCAGTCTCCCCCCGCAGTCCTACGAGCAGTACTTC. The encoded protein is CASSLPPQSYEQYF.

This chain uses TRBV5-1 with TRBJ1-2; D unresolved. Per the germline V gene, CDR1 is SGHRS and CDR2 is YFSETQ. The CDR3 has 13 residues. V lost 0 bases and J 8 bases, leaving 11 bases between the germline ends. In nucleotides, the CDR3 is TGCGCCAGCAGCTTGGATCTTCCGGGCGGCTACACCTTC. This gives the protein CASSLDLPGGYTF.

The chain has TRBV6-2 or TRBV6-3 and TRBJ2-7; 12 bases align to TRBD2. The CDR3 contains 19 residues. Germline CDR1 MNHEY, CDR2 SVGEGT. The V gene end was trimmed by 2 bases and the J gene end by 5 bases; junction bases not matched to a gene: 16. CDR3 bases: TGTGCCAGCAGTTACCCGCCACGATGGACTAGCGGGGCTACGGACGAGCAGTACTTC. This sequence encodes CASSYPPRWTSGATDEQYF.

The chain is built from TRBV7-8 and TRBJ2-4, with 14 positions matching TRBD2. The CDR3 extends over 19 amino acids. Germline CDR1 and CDR2: SGHVS and FQNEAQ. Unmatched junction bases numbered 12, after V lost 5 bases and J lost 3 bases. The CDR3 protein is CASSGPVTSGGAGKNIQYF. In nucleotides, the CDR3 is TGTGCCAGCAGCGGCCCCGTGACTAGCGGGGGGGCCGGCAAAAACATTCAGTACTTC.

The chain uses TRBV20-1 and TRBJ2-1; TRBD1 matches at 9 bases. CDR1 is DFQATT and CDR2 is SNEGSKA in the germline V gene (reference sequence). The CDR3 covers 14 residues. V dropped 4 bases and J dropped 3; count of bases not matched to a gene: 4. This CDR3 reads CSATGQGIYNEQFF. The CDR3 coding sequence is TGCAGTGCTACCGGACAGGGGATCTACAATGAGCAGTTCTTC.

This clonotype was seen more than once but under ten times. The chain links TRBV10-3 to TRBJ1-1; TRBD1 aligns across 7 bases. Unmatched junction bases numbered 14, after V lost 3 bases and J lost 1 base. Germline CDR1 is ENHRY and CDR2 is SYGVKD. CDR3 length: 18 amino acids. As DNA, the CDR3 is TGTGCCATCAGTGATTGGGGGGGAGGGGGCAGAGGGAACACTGAAGCTTTCTTT. This sequence encodes CAISDWGGGGRGNTEAFF.

The CDR3 protein is CASSPRAGGIFYPDTQYF. The CDR3 bases are TGTGCCAGCAGCCCCCGAGCGGGAGGAATCTTCTATCCAGATACGCAGTATTTT. This chain links TRBV14 with TRBJ2-3; TRBD2 matches at 9 bases. Per the germline V gene, CDR1 is SGHDN and CDR2 is FVKESK. The V and J ends lost 4 bases and 4 bases, in that order; junction bases with no gene match: 15. CDR3 length: 18 amino acids.

This clonotype was seen repeatedly, ten times or more. The chain is built from TRBV7-2 and TRBJ2-4; D assignment may be TRBD1 or TRBD2 (6 bases each). The CDR3 spans 14 residues. The germline V and J ends were trimmed by 3 bases and 7 bases, with 13 bases remaining between them. CDR1 SGHTA and CDR2 FQGNSA come from the germline V gene. The CDR3 here is CASSLLGGLNIQYF. The CDR3 DNA sequence: TGTGCCAGCAGCTTGTTAGGGGGACTGAACATTCAGTACTTC.